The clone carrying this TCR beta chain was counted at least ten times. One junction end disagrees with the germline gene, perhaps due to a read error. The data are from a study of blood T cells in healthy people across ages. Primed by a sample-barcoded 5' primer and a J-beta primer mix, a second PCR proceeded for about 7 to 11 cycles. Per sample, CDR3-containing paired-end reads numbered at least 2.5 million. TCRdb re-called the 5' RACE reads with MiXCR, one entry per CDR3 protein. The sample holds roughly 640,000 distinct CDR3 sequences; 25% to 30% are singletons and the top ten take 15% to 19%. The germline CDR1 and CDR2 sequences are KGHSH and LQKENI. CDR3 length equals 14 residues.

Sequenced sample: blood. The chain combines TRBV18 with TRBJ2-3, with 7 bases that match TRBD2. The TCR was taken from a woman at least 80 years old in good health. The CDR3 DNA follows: TGCGCCAGCAGCCCCGGGGGGTACACAGATACGCAGTATTTT. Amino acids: CASSPGGYTDTQYF.